This record covers a single TCR beta chain. The entry originates in a study of blood T cell repertoires in COVID-19. Germline-derived CDR1 and CDR2 are SNHLY and FYNNEI. Unmatched junction bases numbered 12, after V lost 8 bases and J lost 8 bases. The CDR3 is made up of 14 amino acids. TCRdb keeps only in-frame clones here, not all; method: immunoSEQ multiplex PCR. This sample yields 110,000 or so clones, of which 65% to 90% are seen a single time; 9% to 14% belongs to the top ten. The sequencing input was peripheral blood. The TCR comes from a human donor in a cohort sampled during active COVID-19. The chain is built from TRBV2 and TRBJ2-1, with 7 bases fitting TRBD2. CDR3 in amino acids: CASSELTSFDEQFF. The CDR3 DNA reads TGTGCCAGCTCAGAGTTGACTAGCTTCGATGAGCAGTTCTTC.